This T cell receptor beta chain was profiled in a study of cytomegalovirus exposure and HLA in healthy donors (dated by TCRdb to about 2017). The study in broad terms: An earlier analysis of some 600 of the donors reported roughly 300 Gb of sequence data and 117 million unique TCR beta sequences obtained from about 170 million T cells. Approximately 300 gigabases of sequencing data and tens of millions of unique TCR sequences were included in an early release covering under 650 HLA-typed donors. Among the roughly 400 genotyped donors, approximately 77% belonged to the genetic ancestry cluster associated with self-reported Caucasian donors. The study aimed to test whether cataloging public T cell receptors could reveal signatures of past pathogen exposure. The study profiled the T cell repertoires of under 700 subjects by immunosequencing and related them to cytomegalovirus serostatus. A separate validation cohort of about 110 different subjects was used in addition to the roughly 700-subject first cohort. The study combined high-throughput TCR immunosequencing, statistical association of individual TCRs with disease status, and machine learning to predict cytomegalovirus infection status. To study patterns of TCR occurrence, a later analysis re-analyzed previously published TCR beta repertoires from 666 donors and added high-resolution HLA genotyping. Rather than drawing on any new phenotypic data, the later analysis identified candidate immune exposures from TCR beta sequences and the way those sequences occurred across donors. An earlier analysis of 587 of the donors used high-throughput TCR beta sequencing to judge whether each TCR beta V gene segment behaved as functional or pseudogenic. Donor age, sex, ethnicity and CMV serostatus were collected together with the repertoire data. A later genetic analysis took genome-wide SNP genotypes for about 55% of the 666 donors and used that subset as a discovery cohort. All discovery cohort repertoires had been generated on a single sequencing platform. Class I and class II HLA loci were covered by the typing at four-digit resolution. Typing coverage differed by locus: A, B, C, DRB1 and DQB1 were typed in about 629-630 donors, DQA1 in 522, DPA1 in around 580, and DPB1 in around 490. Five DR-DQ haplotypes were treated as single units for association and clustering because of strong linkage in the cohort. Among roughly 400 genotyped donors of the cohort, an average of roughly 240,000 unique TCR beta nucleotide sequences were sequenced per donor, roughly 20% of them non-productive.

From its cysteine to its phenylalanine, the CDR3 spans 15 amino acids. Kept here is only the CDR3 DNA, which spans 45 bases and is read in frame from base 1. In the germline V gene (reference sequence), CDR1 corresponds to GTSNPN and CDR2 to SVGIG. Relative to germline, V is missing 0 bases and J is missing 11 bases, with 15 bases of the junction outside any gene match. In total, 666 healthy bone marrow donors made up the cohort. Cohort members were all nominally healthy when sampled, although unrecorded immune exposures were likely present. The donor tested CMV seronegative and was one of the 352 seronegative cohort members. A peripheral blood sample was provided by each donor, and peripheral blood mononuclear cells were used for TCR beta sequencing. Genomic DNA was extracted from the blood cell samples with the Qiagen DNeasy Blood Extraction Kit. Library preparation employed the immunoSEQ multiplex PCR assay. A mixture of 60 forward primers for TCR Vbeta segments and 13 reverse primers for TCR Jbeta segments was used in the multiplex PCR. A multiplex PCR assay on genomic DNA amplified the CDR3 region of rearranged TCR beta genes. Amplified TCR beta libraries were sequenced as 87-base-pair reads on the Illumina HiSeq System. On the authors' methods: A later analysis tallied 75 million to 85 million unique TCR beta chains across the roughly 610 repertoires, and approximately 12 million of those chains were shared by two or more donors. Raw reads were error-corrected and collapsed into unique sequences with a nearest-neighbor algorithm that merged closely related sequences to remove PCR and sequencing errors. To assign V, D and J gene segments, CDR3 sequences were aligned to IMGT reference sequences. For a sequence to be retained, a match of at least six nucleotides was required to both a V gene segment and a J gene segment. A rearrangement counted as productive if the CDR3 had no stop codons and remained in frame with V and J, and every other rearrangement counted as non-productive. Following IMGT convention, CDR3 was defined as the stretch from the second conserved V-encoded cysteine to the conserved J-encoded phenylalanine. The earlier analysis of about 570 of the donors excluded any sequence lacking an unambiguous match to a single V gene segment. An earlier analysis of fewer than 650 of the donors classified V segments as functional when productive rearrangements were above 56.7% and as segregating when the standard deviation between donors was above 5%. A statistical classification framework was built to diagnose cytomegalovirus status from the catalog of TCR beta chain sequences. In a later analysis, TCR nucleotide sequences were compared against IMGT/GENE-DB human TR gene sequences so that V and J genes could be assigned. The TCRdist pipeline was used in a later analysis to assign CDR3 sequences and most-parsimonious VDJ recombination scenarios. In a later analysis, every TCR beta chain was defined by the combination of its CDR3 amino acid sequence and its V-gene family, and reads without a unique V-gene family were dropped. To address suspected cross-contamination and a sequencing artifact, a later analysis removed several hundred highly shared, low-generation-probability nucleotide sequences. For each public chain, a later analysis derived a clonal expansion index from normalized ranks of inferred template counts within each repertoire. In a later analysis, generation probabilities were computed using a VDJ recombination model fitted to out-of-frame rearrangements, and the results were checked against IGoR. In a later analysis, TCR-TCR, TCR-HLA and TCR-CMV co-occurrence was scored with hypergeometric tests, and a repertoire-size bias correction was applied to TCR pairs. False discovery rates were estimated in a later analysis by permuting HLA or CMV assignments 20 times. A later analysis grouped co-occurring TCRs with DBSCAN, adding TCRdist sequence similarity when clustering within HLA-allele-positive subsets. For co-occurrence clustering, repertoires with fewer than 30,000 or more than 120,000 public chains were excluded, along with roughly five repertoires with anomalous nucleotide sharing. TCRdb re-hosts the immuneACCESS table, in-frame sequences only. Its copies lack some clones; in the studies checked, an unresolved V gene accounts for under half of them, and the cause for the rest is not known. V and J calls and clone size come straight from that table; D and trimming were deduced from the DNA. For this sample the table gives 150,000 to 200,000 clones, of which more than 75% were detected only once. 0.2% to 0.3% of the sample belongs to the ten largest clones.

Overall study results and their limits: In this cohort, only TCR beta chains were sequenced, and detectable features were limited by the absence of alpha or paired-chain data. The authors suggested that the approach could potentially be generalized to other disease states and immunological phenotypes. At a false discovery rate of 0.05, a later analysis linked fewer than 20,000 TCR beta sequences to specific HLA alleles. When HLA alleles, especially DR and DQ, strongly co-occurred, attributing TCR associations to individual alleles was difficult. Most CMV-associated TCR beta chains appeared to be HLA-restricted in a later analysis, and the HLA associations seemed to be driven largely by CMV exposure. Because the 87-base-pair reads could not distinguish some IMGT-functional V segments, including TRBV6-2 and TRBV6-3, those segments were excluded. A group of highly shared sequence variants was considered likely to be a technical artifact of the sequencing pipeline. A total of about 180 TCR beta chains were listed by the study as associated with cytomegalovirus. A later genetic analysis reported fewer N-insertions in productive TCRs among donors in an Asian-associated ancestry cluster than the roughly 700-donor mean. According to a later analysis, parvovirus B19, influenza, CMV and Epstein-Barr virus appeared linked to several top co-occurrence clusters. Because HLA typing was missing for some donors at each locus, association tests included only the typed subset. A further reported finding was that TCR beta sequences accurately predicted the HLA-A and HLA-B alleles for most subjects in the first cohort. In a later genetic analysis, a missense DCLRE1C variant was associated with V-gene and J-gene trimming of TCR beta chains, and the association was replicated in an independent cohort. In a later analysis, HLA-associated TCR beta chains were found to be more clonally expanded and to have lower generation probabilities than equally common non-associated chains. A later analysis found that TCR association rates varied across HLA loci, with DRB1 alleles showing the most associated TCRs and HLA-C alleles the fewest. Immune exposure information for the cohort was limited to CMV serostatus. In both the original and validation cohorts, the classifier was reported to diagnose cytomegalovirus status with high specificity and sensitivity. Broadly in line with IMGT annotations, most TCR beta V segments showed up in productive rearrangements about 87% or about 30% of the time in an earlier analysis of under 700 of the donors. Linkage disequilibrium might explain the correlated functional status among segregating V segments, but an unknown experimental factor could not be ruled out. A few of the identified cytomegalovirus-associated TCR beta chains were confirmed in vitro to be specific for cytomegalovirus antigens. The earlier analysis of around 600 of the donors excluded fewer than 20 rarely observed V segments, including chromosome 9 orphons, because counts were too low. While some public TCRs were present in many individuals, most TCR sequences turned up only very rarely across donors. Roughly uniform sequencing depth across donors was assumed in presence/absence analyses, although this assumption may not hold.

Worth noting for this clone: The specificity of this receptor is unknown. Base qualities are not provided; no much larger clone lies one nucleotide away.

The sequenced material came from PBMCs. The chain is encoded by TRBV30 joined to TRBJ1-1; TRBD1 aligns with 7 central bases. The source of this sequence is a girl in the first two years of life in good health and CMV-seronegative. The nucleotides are TGTGCCTGGAGTGTCGTGACCAGTAGACAGGGAAGGGCTTTCTTT. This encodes CAWSVVTSRQGRAFF.